The clone carrying this TCR beta chain turned up a few times. Antigen unknown. Healthy bone marrow donors made up the donors. The data were obtained in a study of cytomegalovirus exposure and HLA in healthy donors. Findings of the study overall: A further, later analysis showed that HLA-associated TCR beta chains (compared with equally common others) were more clonally expanded. Earlier analysis looked at TCR beta V segments, and most were productive about 87% or about 30% of the time.

V dropped 3 bases and J dropped 0; count of bases not matched to a gene: 5. This CDR3 spans 16 amino acids. The germline V gene has CDR1 SGDLS and CDR2 YYNGEE. Amplification used 60 Vbeta primers and 13 Jbeta primers. In the original workflow: An analysis performed later counted 73 million or so unique TCR beta chains (roughly 11 million of them shared). Clones were read by immunoSEQ multiplex PCR, and TCRdb kept only the in-frame ones, dropping some. V and J calls and clone size are given by that table; D and trimming were obtained from the DNA. Of a few hundred thousand clones in the sample, about three quarters are singletons; the top ten hold around 15%.

The chain recombines TRBV9 with TRBJ1-5; 8 bases match TRBD1. This receptor was identified in a man aged 40-50 years in good health and CMV-seronegative. The sample consisted of PBMCs. In nucleotides, the CDR3 is TGTGCCAGCAGCGAAGGGACAGGAGATAGCAATCAGCCCCAGCATTTT. This gives the protein CASSEGTGDSNQPQHF.